The entry below gives a single TCR beta chain sequence along with its context. Its antigen is not known. The sample is drawn from a study of vaccination and CD4 T cells after COVID-19. Background on the study: Median time from second vaccine dose to sampling was approximately 74 days (14 to 241).

Researchers used the Oncomine TCR Beta short-read assay to sequence DNA from cultured CD4+ T cells. TCRdb ran MiXCR on the PCR reads and lists one entry per CDR3 protein. The sample consists of approximately 15,000 distinct CDR3 sequences, approximately 49% of them appearing once. Time point specified: late sampling 161 to 241 days after vaccination in a few convalescent patients. As for treatment: roughly ten-day PBMC culture with coronavirus spike peptide pools or control peptides (ViraFEST assay). First, ViraFEST expanded antigen-specific T cells with peptide pools, and next it sequenced the TCRs. This sequence originates from a human donor who had recovered from COVID-19. Sample: CD4+ T cells from blood, cultured in vitro, taken about 7 months after SARS-CoV-2 vaccination.

DNA for the CDR3: TGCAGTGCTGCTAACAGGGTCCGGGAGCAGTACTTC. It codes for CSAANRVREQYF. This sequence joins TRBV20-1 and TRBJ2-7; a weak D match, TRBD1 (6 bases). The germline V gene has CDR1 DFQATT and CDR2 SNEGSKA (reference sequence). The length of the CDR3 is 12 residues. Between the trimmed V and J ends, which lost 5 bases and 7 bases, there was a span of 15 bases.